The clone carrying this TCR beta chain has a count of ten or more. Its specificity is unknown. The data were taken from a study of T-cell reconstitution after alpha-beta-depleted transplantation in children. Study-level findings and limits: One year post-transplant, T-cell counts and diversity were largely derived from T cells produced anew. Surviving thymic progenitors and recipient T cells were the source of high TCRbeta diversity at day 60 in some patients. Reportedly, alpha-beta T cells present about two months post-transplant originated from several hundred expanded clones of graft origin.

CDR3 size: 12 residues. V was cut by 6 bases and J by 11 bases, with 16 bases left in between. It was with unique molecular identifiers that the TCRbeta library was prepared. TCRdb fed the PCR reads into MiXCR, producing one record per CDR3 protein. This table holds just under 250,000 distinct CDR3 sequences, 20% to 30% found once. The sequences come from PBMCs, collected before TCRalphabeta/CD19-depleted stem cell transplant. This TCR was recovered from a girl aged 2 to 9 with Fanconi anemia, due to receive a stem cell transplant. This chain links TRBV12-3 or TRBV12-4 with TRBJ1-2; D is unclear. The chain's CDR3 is CASSLFSVRYTF. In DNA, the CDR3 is TGTGCCAGCAGCCTTTTTTCTGTGCGTTACACCTTC.